This entry describes one T cell receptor (beta chain). Its antigen is unidentified. The same CDR3 is also encoded by other DNA sequences in this sample. These data belong to a study of shared clonotypes between healthy human individuals. Study results and caveats: Researchers sampled only blood; tissue repertoires likely differ. Generally, naive subsets (rather than memory subsets) showed larger estimated richness.

The method was immunoSEQ multiplex PCR; TCRdb's version includes in-frame clones alone and lacks a portion of them. The data contain some 2,500,000 clones, approximately 93% of them singletons. V was pared by 2 bases and J by 1 base, with 5 bases between. The CDR3 sequence is 13 residues long. The germline V gene has CDR1 SEHNR and CDR2 FQNEAQ (reference sequence). The chain recombines TRBV7-9 with TRBJ1-1; D is undetermined. The sequencing input was naive CD4+ T cells from PBMCs. Documented subset: CD45RA+ positively selected. The clonotype comes from a man aged 18 to 30 in good health. Some clones in this sample may be carry-over from other donors' samples. CDR3 loop: CASSLYENTEAFF. DNA for the CDR3: TGTGCCAGCAGCTTATATGAGAACACTGAAGCTTTCTTT.